These 30 T cell receptor beta chains originate from one sample sequenced in a study of blood T cells in healthy people across ages. A J-beta primer mix and a sample-barcoded 5' primer were used in a second PCR of about 7 to 12 cycles. TCRdb passed the 5' RACE reads through MiXCR, listing each CDR3 protein once. The data hold about 590,000 distinct CDR3 sequences, with around 31% observed a single time. The sample consisted of blood. These receptors were collected from a woman older than 75 in good health.

The count of this clonotype is one. The junction differs from germline at one of its ends, possibly a read error. The V and J genes are TRBV7-2 and TRBJ2-3, with D perhaps matching TRBD1 or TRBD2 (5 bases each). The length of the CDR3 is 16 residues. Germline loops: CDR1 SGHTA, CDR2 FQGNSA. The CDR3 region has the DNA TGTGCCAGCAGCCGATTTGAGGGGCGTTTCACAGATGCGCAGTATTTT. It translates to CASSRFEGRFTDAQYF.

The rearrangement uses TRBV30 and TRBJ1-1; D might be TRBD1 (5 bases). The CDR3 runs to 14 residues. The germline V gene has CDR1 GTSNPN and CDR2 SVGIG (reference sequence). The V and J ends lost 1 base and 1 base respectively, with 10 bases between them. CDR3 nucleotides: TGTGCCTGGAGTGAGGACAAACCGAACACTGAAGCTTTCTTT. It specifies CAWSEDKPNTEAFF.

In its sample, this clonotype was seen many times. The V call is TRBV7-2, the J call TRBJ1-1; the D is unclear. The CDR3 length is 13 residues. V dropped 1 base and J dropped 4 bases, with 7 bases sitting between them. Germline assignment: CDR1 SGHTA and CDR2 FQGNSA. The CDR3 DNA is TGTGCCAGCAGCTTAGTGGCTCCCACTGAAGCTTTCTTT. Its translation: CASSLVAPTEAFF.

The chain links TRBV19 to TRBJ2-5, with 7 bases aligning to TRBD2. Trimming at V came to 5 bases and at J to 1 base, leaving 7 bases not matched to a gene. This CDR3 comprises 15 residues. Germline V gene sequence: CDR1 LNHDA, CDR2 SQIVND (reference sequence). CDR3 nucleotides: TGTGCCAGTAGTCTCCGACTAGCATCCCAAGAGACCCAGTACTTC. Protein product: CASSLRLASQETQYF.

The CDR3 protein is CAWRAGPGQYF. The DNA of the CDR3 is TGTGCCTGGAGGGCAGGGCCGGGGCAGTACTTC. This chain connects TRBV30 to TRBJ2-5; possibly TRBD1 or TRBD2 for D (5 bases each). The germline V gene has CDR1 GTSNPN and CDR2 SVGIG (reference sequence). Trimming cost V 3 bases and J 11 bases, with 13 bases left between them. The CDR3 covers 11 residues.

This clonotype was detected ten times or more. The chain combines TRBV5-1 with TRBJ2-1, with 7 bases fitting TRBD1. V shed 1 base, J shed 8 bases, and the junction held 15 bases outside the gene matches. Germline V CDR1 and CDR2: SGHRS, YFSETQ. This CDR3 comprises 17 residues. The chain's CDR3 is CASSLMSTGFLRHEQFF. The CDR3 DNA sequence: TGCGCCAGCAGCTTGATGTCGACAGGGTTCCTACGCCATGAGCAGTTCTTC.

This clonotype was found many times. J is TRBJ1-1 and V is TRBV20-1, with a tentative D call TRBD1 (5 bases). The germline V gene encodes CDR1 DFQATT and CDR2 SNEGSKA (reference sequence). The CDR3 sequence is 16 residues long. Trimming shortened V by 1 base and J by 5 bases, and 20 bases separated the two germline ends. CDR3 DNA: TGCAGTGCTAGAGTTCGAAAAACGGCAGGGATGACTGAAGCTTTCTTT. Translating gives CSARVRKTAGMTEAFF.

In DNA, the CDR3 is TGTGCCAGCAGTTTATCGCAGACCTCCGGCTATGGCTACACCTTC. It specifies CASSLSQTSGYGYTF. This chain uses TRBV27 with TRBJ1-2; D is ambiguous. CDR3 size: 15 residues. V lost 0 bases to trimming and J lost 4 bases, with 12 bases between them. The germline V gene has CDR1 MNHEY and CDR2 SMNVEV (reference sequence).

The chain joins TRBV20-1 to TRBJ1-1, with 8 bases matching TRBD1. Germline V gene data show CDR1 as DFQATT and CDR2 as SNEGSKA (reference sequence). This CDR3 is built from 13 residues. Unmatched junction bases numbered 2, after V lost 5 bases and J lost 0 bases. CDR3 protein: CSALTGVNTEAFF. In DNA, the CDR3 is TGCAGTGCTTTGACAGGGGTGAACACTGAAGCTTTCTTT.

This clonotype was found many times. The J gene is TRBJ2-5, the V gene TRBV10-3, with 10 positions matching TRBD1. Germline V gene lookup returns CDR1 ENHRY and CDR2 SYGVKD. This CDR3 has 13 residues. V lost 10 bases and J lost 5; bases outside the gene matches: 7. CDR3 sequence (DNA): TGTGCCAGTACCCGGACAGGGGGGGAGACCCAGTACTTC. This translates into CASTRTGGETQYF.

This clonotype was recorded many times. This rearrangement joins TRBV4-2 to TRBJ2-7; 9 nucleotides align to TRBD2. The length of the CDR3 is 16 residues. Germline V gene lookup returns CDR1 LGHNA and CDR2 YNFKEQ. V gave up 4 bases and J gave up 2 bases; unmatched junction bases: 9. The CDR3: CASSPSGGILAYEQYF. CDR3 DNA sequence: TGTGCCAGCAGCCCCAGCGGGGGGATTCTAGCCTACGAGCAGTACTTC.

This clonotype was observed at least ten times. This rearrangement joins TRBV15 to TRBJ1-5, with D possibly matching TRBD1 (6 bases). V was cut by 3 bases and J by 5 bases, with 11 bases left in between. This CDR3 is built from 14 residues. From germline, CDR1 is LNHNV and CDR2 YYDKDF (reference sequence). CDR3 nucleotides: TGTGCCACCAGCAGCGGACAGCCAGATCAGCCCCAGCATTTT. This translates into CATSSGQPDQPQHF.

This clonotype was detected only once. The chain has TRBV20-1 and TRBJ2-1, with D maybe TRBD2 (5 bases). Trimming shortened V by 8 bases and J by 6 bases, and 8 bases separated the two germline ends. Germline values: CDR1 DFQATT, CDR2 SNEGSKA (reference sequence). The CDR3 runs 10 residues. The DNA of the CDR3 is TGCAGTCTTCGGGGCAATGAGCAGTTCTTC. This translates into CSLRGNEQFF.

A word on this clonotype: Compared with germline, one end of the junction differs, possibly owing to a read error. The chain uses TRBV18 and TRBJ1-2; TRBD1 is a possible D gene (6 bases). The CDR3 is 14 residues long. Germline CDR1 reads KGHSH; CDR2 reads LQKENI. The CDR3 loop is CANSPRQVSYGYTF. The CDR3 region has the DNA TGTGCCAACTCACCCCGACAGGTCTCCTATGGCTACACCTTC. Looking up the rest from reference TRBV18 and TRBJ1-2 gives the full variable domain: NAGVMQNPRHLVRRRGQEARLRCSPMKGHSHVYWYRQLPEEGLKFMVYLQKENIIDESGMPKERFSAEFPKEGPSILRIQQVVRGDSAAYFCANSPRQVSYGYTFGSGTRLTVV.

This clonotype has only a few counts. The junction and the germline gene differ at one end; a read error may be behind it. The V gene is TRBV18, the J gene TRBJ1-4, with D possibly being TRBD1 (6 bases). The CDR3 spans 15 residues. Germline lookup yields CDR1 KGHSH and CDR2 LQKENI. For the CDR3, the DNA is TGTGCCAGCTCTCCACAGGGACGAACTAATGAAAAACTGTTTTTT. Translated, it gives CASSPQGRTNEKLFF.

In its sample, this clonotype is medium-sized. The chain employs TRBV6-6 and TRBJ1-6; D perhaps matches TRBD1 (5 bases). Germline V lookup: CDR1 MNHNY, CDR2 SVGAGI (reference sequence). The CDR3 loop spans 15 amino acids. Trimming shortened V by 8 bases and J by 1 base, and 12 bases separated the two germline ends. The CDR3 is CASDTSGSYNSPLHF. The CDR3 region has the DNA TGTGCCAGCGATACATCAGGGTCCTATAATTCACCCCTCCACTTT.

There are a few counts of this clonotype. V usage is TRBV6-5 and J usage is TRBJ1-4; weak D call: TRBD1 (5 bases). This CDR3 region has 16 residues. The V and J ends lost 5 bases and 7 bases respectively, with 20 bases between them. Germline-derived CDR1 and CDR2 are MNHEY and SVGAGI. The CDR3 DNA follows: TGTGCCAGCAGTCCCCTGGGGGAGTCCGGGGGTGAAAAACTGTTTTTT. Translating it yields CASSPLGESGGEKLFF.

This clonotype was seen at least ten times. J is TRBJ2-7 and V is TRBV4-1; 8 bases line up with TRBD1. CDR1 and CDR2 from the germline V gene are MGHRA and YSYEKL. The CDR3 has 15 amino acids. V shed 1 base, J shed 4 bases, and the junction held 6 bases outside the gene matches. The CDR3 nucleotides are TGCGCCAGCAGCCAAGGCCGGGACAGGTTTTACGAGCAGTACTTC. The encoded protein is CASSQGRDRFYEQYF.

This rearrangement joins TRBV7-2 to TRBJ1-1; TRBD1 matches 9 bases. Germline-derived CDR1 and CDR2 are SGHTA and FQGNSA. CDR3 size: 17 residues. Trimming cost V 1 base and J 5 bases; bases outside gene matches: 11. The CDR3 sequence is CASSLGGQGIRGTEAFF. The CDR3, as DNA: TGTGCCAGCAGCTTAGGGGGACAGGGCATTCGAGGGACTGAAGCTTTCTTT.

This clonotype was detected once. V and J are TRBV6-6 and TRBJ2-1; D unresolved. This CDR3 contains 17 residues. V gave up 2 bases and J gave up 0 bases, with 14 bases separating them. Germline CDR1 and CDR2: MNHNY and SVGAGI (reference sequence). The DNA of the CDR3 is TGTGCCAGCAGTTACGTGCGGCGGCTGAGCTCCTACAATGAGCAGTTCTTC. It codes for CASSYVRRLSSYNEQFF.

This clonotype has at least ten counts. This chain joins TRBV19 and TRBJ1-5; TRBD1 might be the D (5 bases). This CDR3 region has 17 residues. Trimming left V 0 bases short and J 2 bases short, with 14 bases between. In germline, CDR1 is LNHDA, CDR2 SQIVND (reference sequence). The CDR3 spells CASSIDLDSRGNQPQHF. DNA for the CDR3: TGTGCCAGTAGTATAGATTTAGACAGCAGGGGCAATCAGCCCCAGCATTTT.

This clonotype was recorded a few times. This sequence joins TRBV27 and TRBJ1-5, with 11 bases identical to TRBD1. The CDR3 spans 16 residues. CDR1 is MNHEY, CDR2 SMNVEV, per germline (reference sequence). The V and J ends lost 1 base and 4 bases, in that order; junction bases with no gene match: 3. CDR3 in DNA: TGTGCCAGCAGTTTATACCGGGACAGGGGGAATCAGCCCCAGCATTTT. This encodes CASSLYRDRGNQPQHF.

There are many counts of this clonotype. The chain combines TRBV6-1 with TRBJ2-3, with D perhaps matching TRBD1 (6 bases). The ends were cut back, 7 bases at V and 4 bases at J, with 12 bases in the middle. The CDR3 consists of 13 residues. Per germline, CDR1 MNHNS and CDR2 SASEGT. CDR3 sequence (DNA): TGTGCCAGCACCTTGGGGGCGCCAGATACGCAGTATTTT. It encodes CASTLGAPDTQYF.

In the case of this clonotype: This could be a read error, since a much larger clone is one nucleotide away. The rearrangement uses TRBV6-5 and TRBJ2-1; TRBD1 agrees at 7 bases. The CDR3 sequence is 16 residues long. With V trimmed by 5 bases and J by 6 bases, 13 bases remained unmatched. CDR1 is MNHEY, CDR2 SVGAGI, per germline. CDR3 sequence (DNA): TGTGCCAGCAGTCCGTATCTGAGACAGGGAATCAATGAGCAGTTCTTC. Its protein product is CASSPYLRQGINEQFF.

The sample holds many counts of this clonotype. This chain uses TRBV19 with TRBJ2-1; no clear D. In germline, CDR1 is LNHDA, CDR2 SQIVND (reference sequence). Trimming removed 6 bases at V and 2 bases at J, with 14 bases between. The CDR3 has 15 residues. The CDR3: CASRSERAPYNEQFF. In DNA form, the CDR3 reads TGTGCCAGTAGGAGTGAGCGAGCCCCCTACAATGAGCAGTTCTTC.

This clonotype has ten or more counts. This chain links TRBV11-2 with TRBJ2-3; D is possibly TRBD2 (5 bases). The germline gives CDR1 SGHAT, CDR2 FQNNGV. Trimming shortened V by 5 bases and J by 6 bases, and 18 bases separated the two germline ends. The CDR3 has 15 residues. The CDR3 sequence: CASSLNPGLHDTQYF. The CDR3 DNA follows: TGTGCCAGCAGCCTAAACCCTGGACTCCACGATACGCAGTATTTT.

The chain combines TRBV5-1 with TRBJ1-2; 7 nucleotides match TRBD1. This CDR3 contains 15 residues. Germline values: CDR1 SGHRS, CDR2 YFSETQ. Trimming took 0 bases from V and 8 from J; bases not matched to a gene: 10. The CDR3 loop reads CASSLGKGALEGYTF. The CDR3 coding sequence is TGCGCCAGCAGCTTGGGGAAGGGGGCTCTTGAAGGCTACACCTTC.

This clonotype has a handful of counts. The chain couples TRBV20-1 to TRBJ1-1; no reliable D call. The CDR3 is 13 amino acids. The V gene's germline CDR1 is DFQATT and CDR2 SNEGSKA (reference sequence). Trimming left V 3 bases short and J 3 bases short, with 11 bases between. CDR3 residues: CSASESRDTEAFF. CDR3 coding DNA: TGCAGTGCTAGCGAATCCCGGGACACTGAAGCTTTCTTT.

As to this clonotype: A much bigger clone sits one base away, suggesting this may be a read error. The DNA of the CDR3 is TGTGCCAGCACCTACAGGAACCGGGGCTACACCTTC. Protein sequence: CASTYRNRGYTF. The gene calls are TRBV12-3 or TRBV12-4 and TRBJ1-2; possibly TRBD1 for D (5 bases). V shed 7 bases and J shed 8 bases, with 14 bases lying between them. This CDR3 is 12 amino acids long.

This clonotype was counted ten times or more. V gene TRBV11-2 combines with J gene TRBJ2-3; D is unresolved. This CDR3 spans 14 amino acids. Trimming took off 0 bases at V and 8 bases at J, with 12 bases between the two ends. The germline gives CDR1 SGHAT, CDR2 FQNNGV. CDR3 sequence reads: CASSLDTRSGTQYF. The DNA for the CDR3 is TGTGCCAGCAGCTTAGATACTCGGTCGGGTACGCAGTATTTT.